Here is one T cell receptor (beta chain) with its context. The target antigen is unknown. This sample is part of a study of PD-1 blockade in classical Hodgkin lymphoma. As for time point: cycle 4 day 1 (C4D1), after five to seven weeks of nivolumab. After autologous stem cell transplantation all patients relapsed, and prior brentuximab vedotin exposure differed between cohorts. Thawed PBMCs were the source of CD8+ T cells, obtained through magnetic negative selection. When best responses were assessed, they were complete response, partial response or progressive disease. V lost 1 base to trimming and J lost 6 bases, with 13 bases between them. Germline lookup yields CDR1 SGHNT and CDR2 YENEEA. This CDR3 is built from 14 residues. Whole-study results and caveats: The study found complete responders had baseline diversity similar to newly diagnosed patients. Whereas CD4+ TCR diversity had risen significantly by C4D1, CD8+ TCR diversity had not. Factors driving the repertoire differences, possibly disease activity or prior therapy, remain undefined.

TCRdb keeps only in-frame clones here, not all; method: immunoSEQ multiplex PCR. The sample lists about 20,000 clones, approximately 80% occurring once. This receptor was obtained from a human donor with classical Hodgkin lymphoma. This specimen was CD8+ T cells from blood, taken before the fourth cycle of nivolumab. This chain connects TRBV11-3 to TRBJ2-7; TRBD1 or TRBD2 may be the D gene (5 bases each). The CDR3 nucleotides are TGTGCCAGCAGCTTAGTCCCTCGGGGCGGCGAGCAGTACTTC. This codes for CASSLVPRGGEQYF.